This TCR beta chain was sequenced in a study of shared clonotypes between healthy human individuals. The CDR3 is 15 residues long. Germline V lookup: CDR1 SGHDT, CDR2 YYEEEE. V lost 4 bases, J lost 2 bases, and 15 bases lay in between. The table came from immunoSEQ multiplex PCR; TCRdb's copy has only in-frame clones and leaves some out. The table records more than 850,000 clones, approximately 80% of them present only once. Sequenced sample: memory CD4+ T cells from PBMCs. Indicated subset: CD45RA-negative fraction. The J gene is TRBJ2-5, the V gene TRBV5-6; no definite D call. The clonotype originates from a man younger than 35 in good health. Some clones in this sample may be carry-over from other donors' samples. CDR3 region: CASSRQAGPQETQYF. Here the CDR3 DNA reads TGTGCCAGCAGCCGTCAAGCAGGACCGCAAGAGACCCAGTACTTC.